The T cell receptor beta chain described here comes from a study of OX40 agonist ivuxolimab in advanced cancers. Study-level information: Head and neck, renal cell, melanoma or hepatocellular carcinoma were the cancers that dose-escalation patients had. The eligibility criteria allowed prior anti-PD-1, anti-PD-L1 or anti-CTLA-4 therapy, and 40% had some.

TCRdb keeps only in-frame clones here, not all; method: immunoSEQ multiplex PCR. The repertoire holds some 50,000 clones, 75% to 85% seen once, with around 2.7% in the top ten. Germline CDR1 MGHRA, CDR2 YSYEKL. The CDR3 sequence is 17 residues long. V was cut by 0 bases and J by 5 bases, with 17 bases left in between. Notes on the study in general: Expanded clones belonging to CD8+ T cells outnumbered, on average, those of CD4+.

On this clone: Antigen specificity is unknown.

The sample consisted of CD4+ or CD8+ T cells sorted from blood, taken in a trial of the OX40 agonist ivuxolimab. This chain connects TRBV4-1 to TRBJ1-5, with unresolved D. The source is an adult with an advanced solid tumor such as melanoma, head and neck, liver or kidney cancer. CDR3 DNA: TGCGCCAGCAGCCAAGATGGTCCCTCCATAGCGGATCAGCCCCAGCATTTT. Translation gives CASSQDGPSIADQPQHF.